The source of this T cell receptor beta chain is a study of blood T cell repertoires in COVID-19 (dated by TCRdb to about 2020). Concerning the study at large: Samples from collaborators originated in the United States, Italy and Spain and spanned both the acute and convalescent phases of COVID-19. Where available, HLA class I and class II types were obtained from metadata supplied by the sample provider rather than from assay-based typing. The repertoires were released in a freely available public database intended as a resource for research on the immune response to SARS-CoV-2. The dataset comprised deeply sampled blood TCRbeta repertoires from subjects exposed to, actively infected with, or recovered from COVID-19. The material from the prospective study consisted of cDNA or gDNA derived from T cells, B-cell-depleted T cells, or PBMCs. The samples were drawn from two sources: the first 160 participants of the ongoing ImmuneRACE study, and approximately 1,300 subjects contributed by 6 global collaborators. Sample metadata almost always included a de-identified subject ID, COVID-19 status, age in years and sex. Here is what the overall study found, with its caveats: How much clinical and demographic metadata was included differed by source and by participant, and the metadata was provided uncurated.

The collaborating institutions used their own protocols to collect whole blood in K2EDTA tubes. For TCRbeta analysis, collaborator samples were shipped as frozen whole blood, as isolated PBMCs, or as DNA extracted from either sample type. Remarks on this clone: Which antigen it targets is not known. The input lacks base qualities; no much larger clone sits a single base away.

TCRbeta CDR3 regions were amplified from genomic DNA using the immunoSEQ Assay, a bias-controlled multiplex PCR. The study's processing was this. Nucleated cell counts per sample were estimated from amplification of reference gene primers within the assay. Sequence reads were collapsed and filtered to measure the absolute abundance of every unique TCRbeta CDR3 rearrangement. For each sample, productive Simpson clonality was calculated as the square root of Simpson's diversity index across productive rearrangements. What TCRdb holds here is the immuneACCESS table cut down to in-frame rearrangements. Part of the clones is not present; checked against another copy, under half of the missing clones reflect an unresolved V gene, and the others are unexplained. The V and J calls and clone size come from that table; D and trimming were worked out from the DNA. In all, the sample holds about 230,000 clones, and approximately 82% of those were seen once. Approximately 2.6% of the sample rests with the top ten.

V and J lose 4 bases and 1 base, and a span of 13 bases separates them. CDR3 length: 15 amino acids, cysteine to phenylalanine. The sequence is cut down to CDR3 DNA, 45 bases in frame from base 1. According to the germline V gene, CDR1 reads SGHTA and CDR2 reads FQGNSA. This clonotype originated in an older woman with active or convalescent COVID-19. Here the chain combines TRBV7-2 and TRBJ2-5; the D region possibly corresponds to TRBD1 (6 bases align). Material for sequencing was peripheral blood. The nucleotide sequence is TGTGCCAGCAGCTATAATCAGGGGCCCCAAGAGACCCAGTACTTC. Translated, this is CASSYNQGPQETQYF.